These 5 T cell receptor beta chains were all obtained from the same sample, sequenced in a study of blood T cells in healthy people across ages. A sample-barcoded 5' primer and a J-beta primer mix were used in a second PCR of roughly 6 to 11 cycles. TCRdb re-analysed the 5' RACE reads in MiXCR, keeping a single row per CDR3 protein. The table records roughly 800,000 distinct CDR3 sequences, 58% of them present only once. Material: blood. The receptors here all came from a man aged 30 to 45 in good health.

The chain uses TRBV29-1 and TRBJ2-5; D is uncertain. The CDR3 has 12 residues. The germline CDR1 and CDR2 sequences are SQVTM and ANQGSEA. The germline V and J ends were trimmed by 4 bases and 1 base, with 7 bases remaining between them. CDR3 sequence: CSVGAGQETQYF. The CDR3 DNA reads TGCAGCGTTGGGGCAGGCCAAGAGACCCAGTACTTC.

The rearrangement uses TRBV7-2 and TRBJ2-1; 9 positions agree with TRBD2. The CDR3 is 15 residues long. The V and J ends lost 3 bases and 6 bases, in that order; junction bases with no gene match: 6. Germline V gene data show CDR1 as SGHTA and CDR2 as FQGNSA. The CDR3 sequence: CASSLGLAGVNEQFF. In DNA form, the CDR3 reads TGTGCCAGCAGCTTGGGACTAGCCGGTGTCAATGAGCAGTTCTTC.

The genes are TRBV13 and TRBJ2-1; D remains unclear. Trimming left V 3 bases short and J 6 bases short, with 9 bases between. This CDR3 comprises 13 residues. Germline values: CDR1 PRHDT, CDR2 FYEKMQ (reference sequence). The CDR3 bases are TGTGCCAGCAGCTTTGGCCGTCCCAATGAGCAGTTCTTC. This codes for CASSFGRPNEQFF. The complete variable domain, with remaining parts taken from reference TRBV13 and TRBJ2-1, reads AAGVIQSPRHLIKEKRETATLKCYPIPRHDTVYWYQQGPGQDPQFLISFYEKMQSDKGSIPDRFSAQQFSDYHSELNMSSLELGDSALYFCASSFGRPNEQFFGPGTRLTVL.

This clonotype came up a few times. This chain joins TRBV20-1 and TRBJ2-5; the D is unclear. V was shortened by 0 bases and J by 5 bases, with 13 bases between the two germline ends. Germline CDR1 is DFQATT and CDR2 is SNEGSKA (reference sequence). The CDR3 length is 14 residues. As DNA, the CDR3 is TGCAGTGCTAGAGATCCCCGCAGGCGGGAGACCCAGTACTTC. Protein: CSARDPRRRETQYF.

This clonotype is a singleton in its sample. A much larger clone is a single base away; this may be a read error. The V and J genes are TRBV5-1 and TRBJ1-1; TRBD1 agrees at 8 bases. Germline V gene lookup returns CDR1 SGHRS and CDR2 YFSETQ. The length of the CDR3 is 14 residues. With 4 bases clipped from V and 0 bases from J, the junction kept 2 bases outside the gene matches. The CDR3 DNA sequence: TGCGCCAGCAGCGGGGGACAGGTGAACACTGAAGCTTTCTTT. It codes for CASSGGQVNTEAFF. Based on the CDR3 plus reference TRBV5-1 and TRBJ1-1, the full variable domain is KAGVTQTPRYLIKTRGQQVTLSCSPISGHRSVSWYQQTPGQGLQFLFEYFSETQRNKGNFPGRFSGRQFSNSRSEMNVSTLELGDSALYLCASSGGQVNTEAFFGQGTRLTVV.